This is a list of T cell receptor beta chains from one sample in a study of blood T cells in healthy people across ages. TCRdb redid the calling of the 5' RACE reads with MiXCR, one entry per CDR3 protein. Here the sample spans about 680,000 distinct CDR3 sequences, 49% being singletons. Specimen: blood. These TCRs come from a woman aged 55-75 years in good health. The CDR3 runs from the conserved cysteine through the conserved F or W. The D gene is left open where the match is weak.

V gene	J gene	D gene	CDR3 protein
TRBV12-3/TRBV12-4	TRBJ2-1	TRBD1	CASRMGQAYNEQFF
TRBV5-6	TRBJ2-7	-	CASSVPGTGLEEQYF
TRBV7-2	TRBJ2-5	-	CASSLETGTETQYF
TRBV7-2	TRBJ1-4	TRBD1	CASSPGQGGWATNEKLFF
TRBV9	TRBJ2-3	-	CASSFIGTNTDTQYF
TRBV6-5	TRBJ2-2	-	CASSPDLYFRELFF
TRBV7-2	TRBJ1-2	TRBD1	CASSQPDRAEYGYTF
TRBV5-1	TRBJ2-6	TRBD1	CASSLRTGVLVSGANVLTF
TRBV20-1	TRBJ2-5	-	CSAKKGGVRTQYF
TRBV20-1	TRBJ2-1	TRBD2	CRIAGGPSSNEQFF
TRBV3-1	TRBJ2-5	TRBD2	CASSQGRGLQETQYF
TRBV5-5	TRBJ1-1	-	CASSLVRDLVPFMNTEAFF
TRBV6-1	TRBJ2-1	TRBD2	CASGGAGASGDIYNEQFF
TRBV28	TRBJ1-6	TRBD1	CASSRPGTANSPLHF
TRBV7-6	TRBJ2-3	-	CASSSKGGTDTQYF
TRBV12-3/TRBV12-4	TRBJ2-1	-	CASSPWDFSSYNEQFF
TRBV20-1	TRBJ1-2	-	CSARMGANYGYTF
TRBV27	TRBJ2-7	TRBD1	CASSPLTGAYEQYF
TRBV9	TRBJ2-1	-	CASSVVGTSYNEQFF
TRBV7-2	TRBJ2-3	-	CASSSPSDTDTQYF
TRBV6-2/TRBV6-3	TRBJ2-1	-	CASSYGGYTGADEQFF
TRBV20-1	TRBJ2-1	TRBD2	CSANPGTSSIDGQFF
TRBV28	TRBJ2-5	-	CASSPGGSETQYF
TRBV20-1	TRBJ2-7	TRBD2	CSARVLAGSYEQYF
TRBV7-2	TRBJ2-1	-	CASSLVGNAFRNEQFF
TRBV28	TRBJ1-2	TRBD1	CASTGTGQAYGYTF
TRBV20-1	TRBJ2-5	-	CSARDTGKETQYF
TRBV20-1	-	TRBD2	CSATTSDHNEQYF
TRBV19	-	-	CASSETRQRETQYF
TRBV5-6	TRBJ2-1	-	CASSLGFAGSSYNEQFF
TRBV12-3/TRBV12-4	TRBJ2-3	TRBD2	CASSKRELTDTQYF
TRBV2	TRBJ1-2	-	CASTQAGGYTF
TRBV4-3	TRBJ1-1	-	CASSHGQKNTEAFF
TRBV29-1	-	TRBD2	CSALAGGLAYEQYF
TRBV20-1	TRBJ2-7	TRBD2	CSADNAGALTYEQYF
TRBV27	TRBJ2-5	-	CASSLSARYQETQYF
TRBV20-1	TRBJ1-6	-	CSASLQAGNSPLHF
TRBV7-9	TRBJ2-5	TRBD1	CASSPDRAQETQYF
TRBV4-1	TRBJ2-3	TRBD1	CASSHPDRSSTDTQYF
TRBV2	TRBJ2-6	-	CASSESGGSGANVLTF
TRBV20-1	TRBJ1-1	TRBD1	CSAGGWTGVGTEAFF
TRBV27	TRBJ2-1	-	CASSSSVLNEQFF
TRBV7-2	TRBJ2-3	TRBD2	CASSSGLAGVDTQYF
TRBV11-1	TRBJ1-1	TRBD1	CASSLGQVMNTEAFF
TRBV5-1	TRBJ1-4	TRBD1	CASSPLTGGEEKLFF